This T cell receptor (beta chain) was retrieved from a study of radiation and T cells in renal cell carcinoma. Overall study findings and caveats: No pretreatment tumor biopsies were available for baseline clonotypes.

CDR3 length: 15 residues. Trimming took 3 bases from V and 7 from J, leaving 18 bases between them. Germline V gene data show CDR1 as MNHNS and CDR2 as SASEGT. Sequenced by immunoSEQ multiplex PCR; TCRdb stores in-frame clones only, minus some. This table has about 150,000 clones, about 91% appearing once. With respect to this clone: What it binds is not known.

Time point described: blood 2 weeks post-SBRT. The treatment denotes: 15 Gy SBRT to primary tumor, nephrectomy 4 weeks later. Blood was sampled at baseline, 2 weeks and 4 weeks after SBRT. The tumor was a clear cell renal cell carcinoma. The source is a woman between 50 and 59 years old with renal cell carcinoma. This chain connects TRBV6-1 to TRBJ1-1; possible D gene TRBD1, 5 bases. The specimen comprised blood, sampled from a patient whose treatment included radiotherapy and nephrectomy. CDR3 amino acids: CASSDSAAGQLEAFF. The CDR3, as DNA: TGTGCCAGCAGTGATTCGGCGGCAGGACAACTTGAAGCTTTCTTT.